A single sample gave rise to the 9 T cell receptor beta chains below, sequenced in a study of T cells in Graves' hyperthyroidism and ophthalmopathy. The CDR3 regions of TCR beta were amplified from RNA transcripts. TCR CDR3 underwent first-round RT-PCR with the HTBI primer set. MiXCR was run by TCRdb on the multiplex PCR reads, yielding one entry per CDR3 protein. The table records roughly 750,000 distinct CDR3 sequences, roughly 15% of them present only once. Sample: blood. The receptors here all came from a man between 18 and 35 years old with Graves' hyperthyroidism.

The table lists this clonotype with a few counts. The chain has TRBV19 and TRBJ1-1; 8 bases are shared with TRBD1. Looked up from germline, CDR1 is LNHDA and CDR2 is SQIVND (reference sequence). V shed 6 bases and J 4 bases; nucleotides not matched to a gene: 4. The CDR3 extends over 13 amino acids. The DNA for the CDR3 is TGTGCCAGTAGAAACGACAGGGGCACTGAAGCTTTCTTT. Translation: CASRNDRGTEAFF. Filled out from reference TRBV19 and TRBJ1-1, the complete variable domain reads DGGITQSPKYLFRKEGQNVTLSCEQNLNHDAMYWYRQDPGQGLRLIYYSQIVNDFQKGDIAEGYSVSREKKESFPLTVTSAQKNPTAFYLCASRNDRGTEAFFGQGTRLTVV.

The sample holds a few counts of this clonotype. The chain employs TRBV7-9 and TRBJ2-1, with D possibly matching TRBD1 (6 bases). The CDR3 runs 13 residues. Germline-derived CDR1 and CDR2 are SEHNR and FQNEAQ (reference sequence). V shed 2 bases and J shed 10 bases, with 12 bases lying between them. CDR3 amino acids: CASSLLGGGEQFF. In nucleotides, the CDR3 is TGTGCCAGCAGCTTACTTGGGGGCGGGGAGCAGTTCTTC.

This clonotype showed up just a few times. The V call is TRBV5-1, the J call TRBJ2-6, with D maybe TRBD2 (6 bases). The CDR3 has 16 amino acids. V dropped 6 bases and J dropped 3 bases, with 16 bases sitting between them. CDR1 and CDR2 (germline): SGHRS, YFSETQ. In nucleotides, the CDR3 is TGCGCCAGCATGGGGGGAAACCCCCTTGGGGCCAACGTCCTGACTTTC. It is translated as CASMGGNPLGANVLTF.

The chain couples TRBV9 to TRBJ2-1; 9 nucleotides line up with TRBD2. The CDR3 is 15 residues long. Unmatched junction bases numbered 5, after V lost 2 bases and J lost 5 bases. The V gene's germline CDR1 is SGDLS and CDR2 YYNGEE. The CDR3 spells CASSVSGSTHNEQFF. The CDR3 DNA sequence: TGTGCCAGCAGCGTTAGCGGGAGTACCCACAATGAGCAGTTCTTC.

The CDR3 loop reads CASSDTTGTSTDTQYF. The CDR3 DNA reads TGTGCCAGCAGCGACACTACAGGGACTAGCACAGATACGCAGTATTTT. The gene calls are TRBV7-9 and TRBJ2-3, with D perhaps TRBD1 or TRBD2 (6 bases each). Trimming left V 5 bases short and J 0 bases short, with 15 bases between. The CDR3 extends over 16 amino acids. In germline, CDR1 is SEHNR, CDR2 FQNEAQ (reference sequence).

This clonotype was observed a handful of times. J is TRBJ2-7 and V is TRBV4-1, with TRBD2 identical over 10 bases. CDR1 is MGHRA, CDR2 YSYEKL, per germline. V lost 4 bases and J lost 2; bases outside the gene matches: 8. This CDR3 region has 16 residues. DNA for the CDR3: TGCGCCAGCAGCCCCGGGACTAGCGTGTATACCTACGAGCAGTACTTC. It codes for CASSPGTSVYTYEQYF.

The rearrangement links TRBV11-2 to TRBJ1-1; possibly TRBD1 for D (6 bases). V shed 5 bases and J shed 7 bases, with 11 bases lying between them. CDR1 SGHAT and CDR2 FQNNGV come from the germline V gene. The CDR3 sequence is 12 residues long. The CDR3 sequence: CASSPRTVEAFF. The CDR3 region has the DNA TGTGCCAGCAGCCCGCGGACAGTTGAAGCTTTCTTT. The variable domain in full, completed from reference TRBV11-2 and TRBJ1-1, reads EAGVAQSPRYKIIEKRQSVAFWCNPISGHATLYWYQQILGQGPKLLIQFQNNGVVDDSQLPKDRFSAERLKGVDSTLKIQPAKLEDSAVYLCASSPRTVEAFFGQGTRLTVV.

This clonotype was detected ten times or more. The rearrangement links TRBV10-3 to TRBJ2-5; TRBD2 matches 7 bases. Germline V gene sequence: CDR1 ENHRY, CDR2 SYGVKD. J was trimmed by 2 bases and V by 4 bases; bases with no gene match: 7. The CDR3 is 15 amino acids. The CDR3 sequence: CAISASGTIQETQYF. DNA of the CDR3: TGTGCCATCAGTGCGTCCGGGACTATTCAAGAGACCCAGTACTTC.

Notes on this clonotype: Relative to the germline gene, one junction end is altered; a read error may explain this. The chain employs TRBV6-1 and TRBJ2-5, with D unresolved. The CDR3 spans 15 residues. Germline CDR1 and CDR2: MNHNS and SASEGT. The chain's CDR3 is CASSARGWAQGTQYF. CDR3 bases: TGTGCCAGCAGTGCCCGAGGTTGGGCCCAAGGGACCCAGTACTTC.